The subject of this entry is one T cell receptor (beta chain). The CDR3 totals 14 residues. Germline values: CDR1 SEHNR, CDR2 FQNEAQ (reference sequence). V lost 4 bases and J lost 8, with 17 bases in between. These data are taken from a study of OX40 agonist ivuxolimab in advanced cancers. Sequencing was performed with immunoSEQ multiplex PCR; in TCRdb, only in-frame clones are kept and a portion is missing. The data hold almost 80,000 clones, with roughly 86% observed a single time. Autoimmune disease history or systemic immunosuppression excluded patients. The chain carries TRBV7-9 and TRBJ1-2; D gene unclear. The source of this sequence is an adult with an advanced solid tumor such as melanoma, head and neck, liver or kidney cancer. Sequences were derived from CD4+ or CD8+ T cells sorted from blood, sampled in a trial of the OX40 agonist ivuxolimab. CDR3 protein: CASSSTGSLWGYTF. Written as DNA, the CDR3 is TGTGCCAGCAGCTCGACGGGATCCCTCTGGGGCTACACCTTC.